One and the same sample provided the 28 T cell receptor beta chains below, sequenced in a study of blood T cell repertoires in COVID-19 (TCRdb year 2020). Libraries were made using the immunoSEQ multiplex PCR assay. What TCRdb holds here is the immuneACCESS table cut down to in-frame rearrangements. Part of the clones is not present; checked against another copy, under half of the missing clones reflect an unresolved V gene, and the others are unexplained. The sample table shows under 350,000 clones, and around 86% are seen once. Jointly, the top ten make up about 1.7% of the sample. The sample taken for sequencing was PBMCs or T cells enriched from blood (not recorded which). These receptors were taken from a woman aged 40-49 years who had recovered from COVID-19.

The J gene is TRBJ2-3, the V gene TRBV18; 7 positions match TRBD2. The germline V gene encodes CDR1 KGHSH and CDR2 LQKENI. This CDR3 contains 15 residues. Germline trimming cut 2 bases from V and 2 bases from J; bases unmatched to any gene: 4. CDR3 coding DNA: TGTGCCAGCTCACCAGGACTAGGTACCACAGATACGCAGTATTTT. Translated, it gives CASSPGLGTTDTQYF.

There are a few counts of this clone. The genes are TRBV7-6 and TRBJ2-3, with 7 bases aligning to TRBD1. The CDR3 is 16 amino acids. Germline lookup yields CDR1 SGHVS and CDR2 FNYEAQ. The ends lost 0 bases at V and 0 bases at J; junction bases unmatched: 3. DNA for the CDR3: TGTGCCAGCAGCTTAGCCCCACAGGGGAGCACAGATACGCAGTATTTT. It yields the protein CASSLAPQGSTDTQYF.

V and J are TRBV4-1 and TRBJ1-1; TRBD1 aligns across 9 bases. Germline assignment: CDR1 MGHRA and CDR2 YSYEKL. The CDR3 consists of 16 residues. J gave up 2 bases and V 3 bases, and 7 bases lay outside the gene matches. DNA of the CDR3: TGCGCCAGCAGCCAGAGAAGGACAGGGGTTAACACTGAAGCTTTCTTT. This sequence encodes CASSQRRTGVNTEAFF.

This clone was found once. The chain uses TRBV24-1 and TRBJ2-3; the D gene is possibly TRBD1 (5 bases). CDR1 KGHDR and CDR2 SFDVKD come from the germline V gene. Trimming removed 5 bases at V and 4 bases at J, with 6 bases between. The CDR3 consists of 12 residues. For the CDR3, the DNA is TGTGCCACCAGTGCAGGGTCAGATACGCAGTATTTT. Residues: CATSAGSDTQYF.

This clone has just a few counts. The CDR3 loop reads CASSLNQGKETQYF. CDR3 coding DNA: TGTGCCAGCAGCTTAAACCAGGGAAAAGAGACCCAGTACTTC. The J gene is TRBJ2-5, the V gene TRBV11-3; D perhaps matches TRBD1 (5 bases). The CDR3 extends over 14 amino acids. V lost 2 bases, J lost 3 bases, and 10 bases lay in between. From germline, CDR1 is SGHNT and CDR2 YENEEA. Drawing the rest from reference TRBV11-3 and TRBJ2-5, the complete variable domain is EAGVVQSPRYKIIEKKQPVAFWCNPISGHNTLYWYLQNLGQGPELLIRYENEEAVDDSQLPKDRFSAERLKGVDSTLKIQPAELGDSAVYLCASSLNQGKETQYFGPGTRLLVL.

This sequence joins TRBV3-1 (or the pseudogene TRBV3-2) and TRBJ1-4, with TRBD1 matching 10 bases. This CDR3 is built from 14 residues. CDR1 is LGHDT and CDR2 is YNNKEL in the germline V gene (reference sequence). V lost 4 bases and J lost 11; bases outside the gene matches: 7. The CDR3 DNA reads as TGTGCCAGCAGCCGAGCCGGGACAGGGGACAAACTGTTTTTT. Its translation: CASSRAGTGDKLFF.

The V call is TRBV25-1, the J call TRBJ2-1; D perhaps matches TRBD1 (5 bases). The CDR3 loop spans 16 amino acids. Germline lookup yields CDR1 MGHDK and CDR2 SYGVNS. Trimming took 1 base from V and 7 from J, leaving 17 bases between them. CDR3 residues: CASSESNRLPLNEQFF. CDR3 DNA sequence: TGTGCCAGCAGTGAATCAAACAGGTTGCCCTTGAATGAGCAGTTCTTC.

This clone was seen only once. The genes are TRBV28 and TRBJ1-3, with D perhaps matching TRBD1 (5 bases). The V and J ends lost 1 base and 2 bases respectively, with 15 bases between them. CDR1 and CDR2 from the germline V gene are MDHEN and SYDVKM. The CDR3 is 17 residues long. This chain's CDR3 is CASSLLGSGGTGNTIYF. CDR3 sequence (DNA): TGTGCCAGCAGTTTATTGGGTTCGGGGGGTACTGGAAACACCATATATTTT.

The chain joins TRBV5-1 to TRBJ2-3; TRBD2 agrees at 8 bases. Germline V lookup: CDR1 SGHRS, CDR2 YFSETQ. CDR3 length: 16 residues. Trimming at V came to 5 bases and at J to 1 base, leaving 9 bases not matched to a gene. The chain's CDR3 is CASSLTSVTGTDTQYF. CDR3 sequence (DNA): TGCGCCAGCAGTTTGACTAGCGTTACCGGCACAGATACGCAGTATTTT.

CDR3 bases: TGTGCCAGCAGCCCGTTTAGGGCGGGCGCTGAAGCTTTCTTT. Its translation is CASSPFRAGAEAFF. The chain uses TRBV7-9 and TRBJ1-1; D remains ambiguous. V was clipped by 5 bases and J by 6 bases, with 16 bases between them. The germline V gene encodes CDR1 SEHNR and CDR2 FQNEAQ (reference sequence). CDR3 length equals 14 residues.

The gene calls are TRBV19 and TRBJ1-2; 8 bases fit TRBD1. This CDR3 is built from 14 residues. In germline, CDR1 is LNHDA, CDR2 SQIVND (reference sequence). Trimming at V came to 4 bases and at J to 5 bases, leaving 6 bases not matched to a gene. The CDR3 sequence: CASSSRGPPYGYTF. The DNA of the CDR3 is TGTGCCAGTAGTAGCAGGGGGCCCCCTTATGGCTACACCTTC.

This clone was seen only once. This chain connects TRBV5-1 to TRBJ2-5; possibly TRBD2 for D (5 bases). The CDR3 sequence is 13 residues long. CDR1 SGHRS and CDR2 YFSETQ come from the germline V gene. V was pared by 4 bases and J by 3 bases, with 10 bases between. CDR3 loop: CASSQRAEETQYF. Written as DNA, the CDR3 is TGCGCCAGCAGCCAGAGGGCAGAAGAGACCCAGTACTTC.

DNA for the CDR3: TGTGCCAGCAGCGTAGATGGACAGGGGGCGACTGAAGCTTTCTTT. Translation: CASSVDGQGATEAFF. The chain recombines TRBV9 with TRBJ1-1, with 11 bases fitting TRBD1. Germline trimming cut 0 bases from V and 5 bases from J; bases unmatched to any gene: 3. CDR3 size: 15 residues. From germline, CDR1 is SGDLS and CDR2 YYNGEE. Complete variable domain (other parts from reference TRBV9 and TRBJ1-1): DSGVTQTPKHLITATGQRVTLRCSPRSGDLSVYWYQQSLDQGLQFLIQYYNGEERAKGNILERFSAQQFPDLHSELNLSSLELGDSALYFCASSVDGQGATEAFFGQGTRLTVV.

The V call is TRBV9, the J call TRBJ2-3, with D possibly TRBD2 on 7 matching bases. V lost 0 bases and J 5 bases, leaving 13 bases between the germline ends. The CDR3 runs 15 residues. The germline gives CDR1 SGDLS, CDR2 YYNGEE. For the CDR3, the DNA is TGTGCCAGCAGCGTAGTCGGGGGAGGGGGAGATACGCAGTATTTT. The encoded protein is CASSVVGGGGDTQYF.

V is TRBV30 and J is TRBJ2-1; D is possibly TRBD1 (5 bases). The CDR3 is made up of 15 amino acids. Germline values: CDR1 GTSNPN, CDR2 SVGIG (reference sequence). The ends were cut back, 6 bases at V and 6 bases at J, with 21 bases in the middle. This chain's CDR3 is CACKNQGLGSNEQFF. CDR3 sequence (DNA): TGTGCCTGTAAAAATCAGGGTCTAGGCAGCAATGAGCAGTTCTTC.

The V gene is TRBV4-3, the J gene TRBJ2-1; D is uncertain. The V gene's germline CDR1 is LGHNA and CDR2 YSLEER. The CDR3 length is 13 residues. Trimming took off 0 bases at V and 13 bases at J, with 13 bases between the two ends. CDR3 amino acids: CASSQDGNSAQFF. The DNA for the CDR3 is TGCGCCAGCAGCCAAGATGGTAACAGTGCACAGTTCTTC.

This clone was seen only a few times. This sequence joins TRBV5-1 and TRBJ2-7; 9 nucleotides match TRBD2. Trimming cost V 1 base and J 0 bases; bases outside gene matches: 2. The CDR3 contains 15 residues. Germline values: CDR1 SGHRS, CDR2 YFSETQ. This chain's CDR3 is CASSLSSGSSYEQYF. The CDR3 DNA is TGCGCCAGCAGCTTGAGTAGCGGGAGCTCCTACGAGCAGTACTTC.

V and J are TRBV11-2 and TRBJ2-1; D is ambiguous. With 1 base removed from V and 8 bases from J, the gap between germline ends came to 6 bases. From germline, CDR1 is SGHAT and CDR2 FQNNGV. CDR3 length equals 12 residues. Here the CDR3 DNA reads TGTGCCAGCAGCTTAGGTGTCGATGAGCAGTTCTTC. Residues: CASSLGVDEQFF. Full variable domain (rest looked up from reference TRBV11-2 and TRBJ2-1): EAGVAQSPRYKIIEKRQSVAFWCNPISGHATLYWYQQILGQGPKLLIQFQNNGVVDDSQLPKDRFSAERLKGVDSTLKIQPAKLEDSAVYLCASSLGVDEQFFGPGTRLTVL.

The J gene is TRBJ1-6, the V gene TRBV27, with 8 bases lining up with TRBD1. The CDR3 contains 14 residues. The V gene end was trimmed by 3 bases and the J gene end by 7 bases; junction bases not matched to a gene: 2. CDR1 MNHEY and CDR2 SMNVEV come from the germline V gene (reference sequence). The CDR3, as DNA: TGTGCCAGCAGTTTTAGACAGGGGAATTCACCCCTCCACTTT. It is translated as CASSFRQGNSPLHF.

In its sample, this clone was seen once. V and J are TRBV5-1 and TRBJ1-1; no definite D call. Germline V gene sequence: CDR1 SGHRS, CDR2 YFSETQ. The CDR3 is made up of 13 amino acids. V dropped 6 bases and J dropped 0 bases, with 9 bases sitting between them. Here the CDR3 DNA reads TGCGCCAGCACTGGGCTAATGAACACTGAAGCTTTCTTT. It encodes CASTGLMNTEAFF.

The V and J genes are TRBV6-5 and TRBJ1-2, with D possibly matching TRBD1 (6 bases). The CDR3 runs to 13 residues. The germline V gene encodes CDR1 MNHEY and CDR2 SVGAGI. Deletions cut 2 bases from V and 8 bases from J, with 12 bases between. The CDR3 region has the DNA TGTGCCAGCAGTTACCCACAGGGATACGGCTACACCTTC. Translated: CASSYPQGYGYTF.

This rearrangement joins TRBV7-2 to TRBJ1-6; 9 positions agree with TRBD1. In germline, CDR1 is SGHTA, CDR2 FQGNSA. This CDR3 is 17 amino acids long. V shed 5 bases and J 0 bases; nucleotides not matched to a gene: 5. CDR3 in amino acids: CASSRDRDRSYNSPLHF. For the CDR3, the DNA is TGTGCCAGCAGCCGGGACAGGGACCGCTCCTATAATTCACCCCTCCACTTT.

The chain recombines TRBV9 with TRBJ2-5; a weak D match, TRBD2 (6 bases). CDR1 and CDR2 (germline): SGDLS, YYNGEE. The length of the CDR3 is 15 residues. Trimming cost V 0 bases and J 5 bases, with 14 bases left between them. CDR3 sequence (DNA): TGTGCCAGCAGCGTAGCGGCGGGGAGAGGGGAGACCCAGTACTTC. Translated, it gives CASSVAAGRGETQYF.

This chain links TRBV2 with TRBJ2-7; TRBD2 matches at 8 bases. V dropped 2 bases and J dropped 7; count of bases not matched to a gene: 10. The CDR3 loop spans 15 amino acids. Germline V gene sequence: CDR1 SNHLY, CDR2 FYNNEI. The CDR3 DNA reads TGTGCCAGCAGTGAATACGCGGGGGGCTCGGGTGAGCAGTACTTC. This sequence encodes CASSEYAGGSGEQYF.

This chain uses TRBV11-2 with TRBJ1-1; no clear D gene. The CDR3 extends over 15 amino acids. Trimming stripped 5 bases from V and 1 base from J, with 14 bases between. Germline V CDR1 and CDR2: SGHAT, FQNNGV. The CDR3 loop reads CASSPVSAGNTEAFF. Here the CDR3 DNA reads TGTGCCAGCAGCCCGGTAAGCGCCGGGAACACTGAAGCTTTCTTT.

The chain employs TRBV27 and TRBJ2-6, with TRBD1 identical over 9 bases. CDR1 and CDR2 from the germline V gene are MNHEY and SMNVEV (reference sequence). Trimming removed 6 bases from V and 2 bases from J; junction bases left unmatched: 8. The CDR3 is made up of 17 amino acids. The CDR3 DNA reads TGTGCCAGCAGCCCTGGACAGGGGACCCCTGGGGCCAACGTCCTGACTTTC. It translates to CASSPGQGTPGANVLTF.

This clone was picked up many times. The chain has TRBV5-5 and TRBJ1-5; D may be TRBD1 (6 bases). The CDR3 is made up of 14 amino acids. Trimming took off 4 bases at V and 4 bases at J, with 12 bases between the two ends. The germline CDR1 and CDR2 sequences are SGHKS and YYEKEE (reference sequence). The chain's CDR3 is CASSPKQGNQPQHF. The CDR3 bases are TGTGCCAGCAGCCCGAAACAGGGTAATCAGCCCCAGCATTTT.

CDR3 loop: CAWTLTGGLRGNYGYTF. Written as DNA, the CDR3 is TGTGCCTGGACCTTAACCGGCGGCCTTCGGGGAAACTATGGCTACACCTTC. This rearrangement joins TRBV30 to TRBJ1-2, with no clear D. Germline CDR1 GTSNPN, CDR2 SVGIG (reference sequence). There are 17 residues in the CDR3. The ends were cut back, 4 bases at V and 2 bases at J, with 23 bases in the middle.